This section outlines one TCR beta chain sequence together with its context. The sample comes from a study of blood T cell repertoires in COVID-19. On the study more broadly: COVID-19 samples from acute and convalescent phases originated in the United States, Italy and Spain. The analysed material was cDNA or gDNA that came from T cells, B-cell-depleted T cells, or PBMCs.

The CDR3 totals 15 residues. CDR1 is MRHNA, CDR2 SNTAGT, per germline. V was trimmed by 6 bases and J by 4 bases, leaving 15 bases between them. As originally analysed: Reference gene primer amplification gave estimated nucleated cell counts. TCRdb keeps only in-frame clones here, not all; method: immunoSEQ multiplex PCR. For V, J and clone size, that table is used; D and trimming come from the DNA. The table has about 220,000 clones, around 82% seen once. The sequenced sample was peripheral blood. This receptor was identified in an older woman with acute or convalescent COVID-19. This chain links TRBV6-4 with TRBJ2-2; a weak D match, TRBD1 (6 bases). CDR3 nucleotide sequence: TGTGCCAGCAGAAGGGAACAGGGAACCACCGGGGAGCTGTTTTTT. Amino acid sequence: CASRREQGTTGELFF.